The 25 T cell receptor beta chains below were found in one sample sequenced in a study of spatial heterogeneity in lung cancer. Points from the study as a whole: In tumors, expanded intratumoral alpha and beta TCR counts tracked mutation counts.

TCRdb re-called the 5' RACE reads through MiXCR, storing one row per CDR3 protein. The table has 1,400 to 1,500 distinct CDR3 sequences, roughly 16% seen once. Their antigen targets remain unknown. Time point meaning: sample taken at primary tumor resection. Sample: lung tumor tissue, taken at surgery. All receptors derive from a male donor with early-stage non-small cell lung cancer.

This clonotype was picked up a small number of times. The J gene is TRBJ2-2, the V gene TRBV4-2; D is unclear. V shed 0 bases and J shed 7 bases, with 3 bases lying between them. This CDR3 comprises 12 residues. The V gene's germline CDR1 is LGHNA and CDR2 YNFKEQ. The CDR3 nucleotides are TGTGCCAGCAGCCAAGAAAACGGGGAGCTGTTTTTT. Its protein product is CASSQENGELFF.

In its sample, this clonotype ranks as large (0.1 to 1%). This chain links TRBV2 with TRBJ1-5; 10 positions match TRBD1. From germline, CDR1 is SNHLY and CDR2 FYNNEI. The CDR3 has 17 amino acids. Trimming removed 6 bases from V and 1 base from J; junction bases left unmatched: 9. The CDR3 loop is CASSRRQGARSNQPQHF. CDR3 coding DNA: TGTGCCAGCAGCCGTAGACAGGGGGCGCGGAGCAATCAGCCCCAGCATTTT.

This clonotype is medium-sized by share. The rearrangement links TRBV19 to TRBJ1-5, with a tentative D call TRBD1 (5 bases). Trimming took off 4 bases at V and 2 bases at J, with 9 bases between the two ends. This CDR3 has 14 amino acids. Looked up from germline, CDR1 is LNHDA and CDR2 is SQIVND (reference sequence). The DNA of the CDR3 is TGTGCCAGTAGTAATCAGGGAGGCAATCAGCCCCAGCATTTT. Its translation is CASSNQGGNQPQHF. The full variable domain, rest sourced from reference TRBV19 and TRBJ1-5, is DGGITQSPKYLFRKEGQNVTLSCEQNLNHDAMYWYRQDPGQGLRLIYYSQIVNDFQKGDIAEGYSVSREKKESFPLTVTSAQKNPTAFYLCASSNQGGNQPQHFGDGTRLSIL.

Relative to its sample, this clonotype is large. One junction end does not reproduce the germline sequence, and a read error may be involved. V and J are TRBV9 and TRBJ2-2, with TRBD1 matching 7 bases. This CDR3 has 16 amino acids. Germline loops: CDR1 SGDLS, CDR2 YYNGEE. CDR3: CACSAGGNANTGELFF. The DNA for the CDR3 is TGTGCCTGCAGCGCAGGGGGTAACGCGAACACCGGGGAGCTGTTTTTT. Complete variable domain (other parts from reference TRBV9 and TRBJ2-2): DSGVTQTPKHLITATGQRVTLRCSPRSGDLSVYWYQQSLDQGLQFLIQYYNGEERAKGNILERFSAQQFPDLHSELNLSSLELGDSALYFCACSAGGNANTGELFFGEGSRLTVL.

The chain links TRBV7-6 to TRBJ1-5, with D unresolved. This CDR3 spans 13 amino acids. Trimming cost V 6 bases and J 6 bases, with 12 bases left between them. Germline values: CDR1 SGHVS, CDR2 FNYEAQ. Here the CDR3 reads CASSYGPGQPQHF. CDR3 nucleotides: TGTGCCAGCAGTTACGGACCGGGTCAGCCCCAGCATTTT.

This clonotype is labeled medium-sized. CDR3 amino acids: CSVVSGLNTEAFF. CDR3 nucleotide sequence: TGCAGCGTTGTGTCCGGGTTGAACACTGAAGCTTTCTTT. The chain is built from TRBV29-1 and TRBJ1-1; D is undetermined. Germline V gene data show CDR1 as SQVTM and CDR2 as ANQGSEA. The CDR3 length is 13 residues. The V end lost 4 bases, the J end lost 0 bases, and 9 bases lay between the germline ends. The full variable domain, its missing parts supplied by reference TRBV29-1 and TRBJ1-1, is SAVISQKPSRDICQRGTSLTIQCQVDSQVTMMFWYRQQPGQSLTLIATANQGSEATYESGFVIDKFPISRPNLTFSTLTVSNMSPEDSSIYLCSVVSGLNTEAFFGQGTRLTVV.

This clonotype is deemed large. The V gene is TRBV7-9, the J gene TRBJ2-3, with D perhaps matching TRBD1 (6 bases). V dropped 3 bases and J dropped 0 bases, with 10 bases sitting between them. The CDR3 spans 15 residues. CDR1 and CDR2 from the germline V gene are SEHNR and FQNEAQ (reference sequence). CDR3 region: CASSLDRDSTDTQYF. The CDR3 bases are TGTGCCAGCAGCTTGGACAGAGACAGCACAGATACGCAGTATTTT.

This clonotype is medium-sized (0.01 to 0.1%). The chain has TRBV5-1 and TRBJ1-4, with 7 bases identical to TRBD1. The CDR3 has 14 residues. Germline V gene data show CDR1 as SGHRS and CDR2 as YFSETQ. Germline trimming cut 5 bases from V and 6 bases from J; bases unmatched to any gene: 7. CDR3 loop: CASRSGTVDEKLFF. The CDR3 DNA reads as TGCGCCAGCAGGTCCGGGACAGTGGATGAAAAACTGTTTTTT.

This clonotype is medium-sized in the sample. The J gene is TRBJ2-6, the V gene TRBV6-6; 11 bases agree with TRBD1. The CDR3 runs to 19 residues. The germline V gene encodes CDR1 MNHNY and CDR2 SVGAGI (reference sequence). Unmatched junction bases numbered 10, after V lost 6 bases and J lost 0 bases. For the CDR3, the DNA is TGTGCCAGCAGCGCCGGACAGGGGGCCATGAACTCTGGGGCCAACGTCCTGACTTTC. This translates into CASSAGQGAMNSGANVLTF.

Sample share makes this clonotype medium-sized (0.01 to 0.1%). The chain links TRBV27 to TRBJ1-5; no firm D call. The germline gives CDR1 MNHEY, CDR2 SMNVEV (reference sequence). V was trimmed by 2 bases and J by 0 bases, leaving 14 bases between them. The CDR3 is 17 amino acids. CDR3 DNA sequence: TGTGCCAGCAGTTTAGTCCCCGGCCCCAATAGCAATCAGCCCCAGCATTTT. Its protein is CASSLVPGPNSNQPQHF.

This clonotype was observed a handful of times. This chain connects TRBV28 to TRBJ1-2; D unresolved. CDR1 is MDHEN, CDR2 SYDVKM, per germline. The CDR3 spans 12 residues. Trimming removed 5 bases from V and 1 base from J, with 5 bases in between. CDR3: CASSRNNYGYTF. The CDR3, as DNA: TGTGCCAGCAGTCGAAATAACTATGGCTACACCTTC.

Here the CDR3 DNA reads TGTGCCAGCAGTTTCTTCGGGGGCGAGGGCAATCAGCCCCAGCATTTT. Amino acids: CASSFFGGEGNQPQHF. The chain combines TRBV28 with TRBJ1-5; possible D gene TRBD1, 6 bases. Trimming left V 3 bases short and J 2 bases short, with 14 bases between. Per the germline V gene, CDR1 is MDHEN and CDR2 is SYDVKM. There are 16 residues in the CDR3.

This rearrangement joins TRBV7-2 to TRBJ2-5, with 7 positions matching TRBD2. This CDR3 spans 16 amino acids. Trimming took 7 bases from V and 1 from J; bases not matched to a gene: 12. The germline V gene encodes CDR1 SGHTA and CDR2 FQGNSA. The CDR3 DNA sequence: TGTGCCAGCACCGTAGTACGCGGGGGAACCCAAGAGACCCAGTACTTC. Its translation is CASTVVRGGTQETQYF. Combining the CDR3 with reference TRBV7-2 and TRBJ2-5 gives the whole variable domain GAGVSQSPSNKVTEKGKDVELRCDPISGHTALYWYRQSLGQGLEFLIYFQGNSAPDKSGLPSDRFSAERTGGSVSTLTIQRTQQEDSAVYLCASTVVRGGTQETQYFGPGTRLLVL.

There are a few counts of this clonotype. CDR3 loop: CASGYSGLDIQYF. The CDR3 region has the DNA TGTGCTAGTGGTTATTCAGGGTTGGACATTCAGTACTTC. This sequence joins TRBV12-5 and TRBJ2-4; D is possibly TRBD1 (5 bases). The CDR3 covers 13 residues. V was shortened by 4 bases and J by 8 bases, with 12 bases between the two germline ends. Germline V gene data show CDR1 as LGHNT and CDR2 as FRNRAP.

Within the sample, this clonotype is medium-sized (0.01 to 0.1%). The chain employs TRBV4-3 and TRBJ1-3; D gene ambiguous. The CDR3 runs 15 residues. Germline CDR1 and CDR2: LGHNA and YSLEER. Trimming took off 0 bases at V and 3 bases at J, with 9 bases between the two ends. CDR3 region: CASSQESTFGNTIYF. The DNA of the CDR3 is TGCGCCAGCAGCCAAGAATCAACCTTTGGAAACACCATATATTTT.

This clonotype came up a few times. This rearrangement joins TRBV27 to TRBJ2-2; D remains unclear. V was pared by 3 bases and J by 7 bases, with 6 bases between. Germline V gene data show CDR1 as MNHEY and CDR2 as SMNVEV (reference sequence). The CDR3 sequence is 12 residues long. CDR3 loop: CASSFVNGELFF. DNA of the CDR3: TGTGCCAGCAGTTTTGTGAACGGGGAGCTGTTTTTT.

This clonotype was observed a few times. The chain recombines TRBV7-9 with TRBJ2-5, with 7 bases lining up with TRBD1. The trim removed 3 bases at V and 1 base at J, leaving 5 bases unmatched. The germline V gene has CDR1 SEHNR and CDR2 FQNEAQ (reference sequence). The CDR3 extends over 15 amino acids. CDR3 amino acids: CASSFRTGFQETQYF. The CDR3 coding sequence is TGTGCCAGCAGCTTTAGGACAGGCTTCCAAGAGACCCAGTACTTC.

The table lists this clonotype with a count of one. The chain combines TRBV18 with TRBJ2-4; possible D gene TRBD2, 6 bases. V lost 6 bases to trimming and J lost 7 bases, with 22 bases between them. There are 16 residues in the CDR3. Germline CDR1 KGHSH, CDR2 LQKENI. Written as DNA, the CDR3 is TGTGCCAGCTCCACGGGGATTGGCGGGATTAAGAACATTCAGTACTTC. It is translated as CASSTGIGGIKNIQYF. Filled out from reference TRBV18 and TRBJ2-4, the complete variable domain reads NAGVMQNPRHLVRRRGQEARLRCSPMKGHSHVYWYRQLPEEGLKFMVYLQKENIIDESGMPKERFSAEFPKEGPSILRIQQVVRGDSAAYFCASSTGIGGIKNIQYFGAGTRLSVL.

By sample share, this clonotype is medium-sized. The chain combines TRBV12-3 or TRBV12-4 with TRBJ2-1; D not certain. The CDR3 loop spans 14 amino acids. Trimming pared 1 base from V and 7 bases from J, leaving 11 bases between. This chain's CDR3 is CASSLGQVWNEQFF. CDR3 sequence (DNA): TGTGCCAGCAGTTTAGGGCAGGTTTGGAATGAGCAGTTCTTC.

On this clonotype itself: The junction shows a germline mismatch at one end, possibly a read error. The chain combines TRBV27 with TRBJ1-2; a possible D gene is TRBD1 (6 bases). The germline V gene has CDR1 MNHEY and CDR2 SMNVEV (reference sequence). This CDR3 is 13 amino acids long. The DNA for the CDR3 is TGTGCCAGCAGTTTCGACAGGAAGTATGGCTTCACCTTC. Amino acids: CASSFDRKYGFTF.

By proportion, this clonotype is medium-sized. This chain connects TRBV29-1 to TRBJ2-7; D not certain. There are 15 residues in the CDR3. Germline CDR1 and CDR2: SQVTM and ANQGSEA. V lost 0 bases and J 1 base, leaving 13 bases between the germline ends. Here the CDR3 reads CSVEEGRPRSYEQYF. For the CDR3, the DNA is TGCAGCGTTGAAGAAGGGCGGCCGAGGTCCTACGAGCAGTACTTC.

This clonotype counts as medium-sized. This chain uses TRBV3-1 with TRBJ2-4; TRBD2 matches 7 bases. This CDR3 has 15 amino acids. V lost 0 bases to trimming and J lost 8 bases; unmatched junction nucleotides: 7. CDR1 is LGHDT, CDR2 YNNKEL, per germline (reference sequence). This CDR3 reads CASSQDISGGDIQYF. CDR3 DNA: TGTGCCAGCAGCCAAGATATCTCGGGGGGTGACATTCAGTACTTC.

Regarding this clonotype: Since a much larger clone is just one base distant, this may be a read error. The chain recombines TRBV7-2 with TRBJ1-2, with 10 bases aligning to TRBD1. Per germline, CDR1 SGHTA and CDR2 FQGNSA. The CDR3 runs to 14 residues. The chain's CDR3 is CASSFSTGGYGYIF. The CDR3 nucleotides read TGTGCCAGCAGCTTCTCGACAGGGGGCTATGGCTACATCTTC.

This clonotype is labeled medium-sized. The chain employs TRBV5-1 and TRBJ1-1; D gene ambiguous. The V gene's germline CDR1 is SGHRS and CDR2 YFSETQ. V shed 0 bases and J shed 5 bases, with 8 bases lying between them. The CDR3 contains 13 residues. The CDR3 bases are TGCGCCAGCAGCTTGGGAGGTACGACTGAAGCTTTCTTT. As protein: CASSLGGTTEAFF.

The chain links TRBV6-5 to TRBJ2-2; 11 bases are shared with TRBD2. The CDR3 runs to 15 residues. Germline-derived CDR1 and CDR2 are MNHEY and SVGAGI. Trimming cost V 4 bases and J 6 bases; bases outside gene matches: 4. The CDR3 reads CASSSLAGGPGELFF. DNA for the CDR3: TGTGCCAGCAGTTCCCTAGCGGGAGGCCCCGGGGAGCTGTTTTTT.